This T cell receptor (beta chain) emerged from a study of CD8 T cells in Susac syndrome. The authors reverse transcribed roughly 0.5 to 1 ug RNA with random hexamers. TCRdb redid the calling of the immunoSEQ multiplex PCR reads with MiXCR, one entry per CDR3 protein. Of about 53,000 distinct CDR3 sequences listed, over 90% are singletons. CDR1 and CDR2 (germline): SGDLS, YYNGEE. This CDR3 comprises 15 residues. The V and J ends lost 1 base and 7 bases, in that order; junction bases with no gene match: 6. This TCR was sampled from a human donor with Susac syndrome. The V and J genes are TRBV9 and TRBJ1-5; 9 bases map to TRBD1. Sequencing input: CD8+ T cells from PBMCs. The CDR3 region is CASSVYDRGDQPQHF. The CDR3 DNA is TGTGCCAGCAGCGTATATGACAGGGGGGACCAGCCCCAGCATTTT.